The T cell receptor (beta chain) described here comes from a study of T cells after posttransplantation cyclophosphamide. With regard to this clone: The antigen remains unidentified.

Only in-frame clones appear in the TCRdb table, and some are missing; sequencing was by immunoSEQ multiplex PCR. The sample includes around 16,000 clones, 84% of them seen just once. Study outcomes and limitations: TRB overlap between skin or GI tissue T cells and blood was limited. Later blood repertoires were often dominated by clones from the donor CD8+ memory compartment. Recipient CMV seropositivity and CMV reactivation strongly tracked TRB clonality.

Methotrexate plus calcineurin inhibitor accompanied controls' myeloablative marrow transplants; sampling was 1 year later. The sequence was collected from a male patient aged 18-29 years who received an allogeneic stem cell transplant from a related donor, was CMV-positive, and had no GVHD. A subset of T cells may come from the graft donor. This specimen consisted of PBMCs, obtained approximately 370 days after allogeneic stem cell transplant with calcineurin inhibitor and methotrexate.

The DNA of the CDR3 is TGTGCCAGCAGTTTAGGGGGAGGGCCCTACGAGCAGTACTTC. It is translated as CASSLGGGPYEQYF. V usage is TRBV28 and J usage is TRBJ2-7, with TRBD2 matching 7 bases. Trimming removed 2 bases from V and 2 bases from J; junction bases left unmatched: 3. Germline loops: CDR1 MDHEN, CDR2 SYDVKM. The CDR3 has 14 amino acids.